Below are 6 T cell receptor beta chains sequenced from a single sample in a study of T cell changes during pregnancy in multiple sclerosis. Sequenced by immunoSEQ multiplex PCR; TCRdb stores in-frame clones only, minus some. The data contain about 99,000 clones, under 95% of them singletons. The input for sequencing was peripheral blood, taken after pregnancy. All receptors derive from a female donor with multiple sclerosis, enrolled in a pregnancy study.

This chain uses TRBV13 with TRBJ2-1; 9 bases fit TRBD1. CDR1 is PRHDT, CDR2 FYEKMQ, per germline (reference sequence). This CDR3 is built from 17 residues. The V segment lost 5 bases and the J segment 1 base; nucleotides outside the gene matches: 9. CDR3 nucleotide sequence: TGTGCCAGCAGCGGGGTTCTGGGACAGGGATCCTACAATGAGCAGTTCTTC. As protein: CASSGVLGQGSYNEQFF.

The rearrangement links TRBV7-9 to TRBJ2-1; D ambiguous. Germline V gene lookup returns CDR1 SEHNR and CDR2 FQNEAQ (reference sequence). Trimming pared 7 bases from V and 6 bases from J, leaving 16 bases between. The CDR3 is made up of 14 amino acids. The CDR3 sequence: CASKSLEYGNEQFF. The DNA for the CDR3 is TGTGCCAGCAAGTCACTTGAATACGGCAATGAGCAGTTCTTC.

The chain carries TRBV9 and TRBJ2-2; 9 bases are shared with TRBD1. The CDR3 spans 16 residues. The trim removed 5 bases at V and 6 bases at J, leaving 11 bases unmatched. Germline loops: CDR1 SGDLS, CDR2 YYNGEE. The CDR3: CASRENPGQGSGELFF. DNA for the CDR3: TGTGCCAGCAGAGAAAACCCGGGACAGGGTTCCGGGGAGCTGTTTTTT.

The CDR3 reads CASRFPAGDSYNEQFF. The CDR3 DNA is TGTGCAAGTCGTTTTCCTGCGGGGGACTCCTACAATGAGCAGTTCTTC. This chain joins TRBV12-2 and TRBJ2-1; TRBD2, the D gene given by the table, was not confirmed from the DNA. TRBV12-2 has pseudogene status. The CDR3 has 16 amino acids.

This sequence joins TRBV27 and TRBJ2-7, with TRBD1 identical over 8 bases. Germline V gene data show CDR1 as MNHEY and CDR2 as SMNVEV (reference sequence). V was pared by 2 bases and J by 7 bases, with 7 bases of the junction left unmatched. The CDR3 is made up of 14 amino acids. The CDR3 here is CASSLGQGAGEQYF. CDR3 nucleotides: TGTGCCAGCAGTTTAGGCCAGGGGGCGGGGGAGCAGTACTTC.

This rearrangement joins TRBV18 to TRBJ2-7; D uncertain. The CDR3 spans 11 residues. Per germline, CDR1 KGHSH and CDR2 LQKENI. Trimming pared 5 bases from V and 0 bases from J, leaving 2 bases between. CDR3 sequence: CASSYSYEQYF. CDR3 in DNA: TGTGCCAGCTCATACTCCTACGAGCAGTACTTC. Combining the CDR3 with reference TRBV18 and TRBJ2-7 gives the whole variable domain NAGVMQNPRHLVRRRGQEARLRCSPMKGHSHVYWYRQLPEEGLKFMVYLQKENIIDESGMPKERFSAEFPKEGPSILRIQQVVRGDSAAYFCASSYSYEQYFGPGTRLTVT.